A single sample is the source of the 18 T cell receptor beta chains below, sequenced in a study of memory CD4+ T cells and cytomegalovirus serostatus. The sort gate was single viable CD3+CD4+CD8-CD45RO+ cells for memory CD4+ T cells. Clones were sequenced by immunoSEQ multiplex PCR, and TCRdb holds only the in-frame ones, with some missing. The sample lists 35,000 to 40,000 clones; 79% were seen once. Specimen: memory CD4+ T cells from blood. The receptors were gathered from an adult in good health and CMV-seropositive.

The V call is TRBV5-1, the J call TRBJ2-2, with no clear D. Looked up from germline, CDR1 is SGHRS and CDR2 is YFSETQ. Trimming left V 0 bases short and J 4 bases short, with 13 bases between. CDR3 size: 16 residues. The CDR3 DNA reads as TGCGCCAGCAGCTTGGTGGCAGGCCCTATCACCGGGGAGCTGTTTTTT. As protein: CASSLVAGPITGELFF.

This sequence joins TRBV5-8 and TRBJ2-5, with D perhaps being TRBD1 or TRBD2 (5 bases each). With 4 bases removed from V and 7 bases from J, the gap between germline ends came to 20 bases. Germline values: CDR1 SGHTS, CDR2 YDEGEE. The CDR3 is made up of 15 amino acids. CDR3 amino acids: CASSPRGAGLGTQYF. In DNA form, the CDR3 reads TGTGCCAGCAGCCCGAGGGGAGCAGGGCTGGGGACCCAGTACTTC.

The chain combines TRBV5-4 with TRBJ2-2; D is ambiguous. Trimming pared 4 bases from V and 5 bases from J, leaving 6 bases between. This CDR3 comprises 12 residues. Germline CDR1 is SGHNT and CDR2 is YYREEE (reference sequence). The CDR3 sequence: CASSIKTGELFF. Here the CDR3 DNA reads TGTGCCAGCAGCATTAAAACCGGGGAGCTGTTTTTT.

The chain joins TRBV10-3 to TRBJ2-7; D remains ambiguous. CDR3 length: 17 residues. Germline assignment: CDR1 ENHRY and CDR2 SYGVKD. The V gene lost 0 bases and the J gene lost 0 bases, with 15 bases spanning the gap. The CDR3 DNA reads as TGTGCCATCAGTGAGTCTTCTTGGGTCACCCTCTCCTACGAGCAGTACTTC. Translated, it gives CAISESSWVTLSYEQYF.

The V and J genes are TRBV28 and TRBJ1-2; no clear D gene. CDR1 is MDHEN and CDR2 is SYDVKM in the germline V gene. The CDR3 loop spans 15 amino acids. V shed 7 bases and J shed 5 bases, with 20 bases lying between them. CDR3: CASTPPGGKNYGYTF. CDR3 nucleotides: TGTGCCAGCACCCCTCCGGGCGGAAAGAATTATGGCTACACCTTC.

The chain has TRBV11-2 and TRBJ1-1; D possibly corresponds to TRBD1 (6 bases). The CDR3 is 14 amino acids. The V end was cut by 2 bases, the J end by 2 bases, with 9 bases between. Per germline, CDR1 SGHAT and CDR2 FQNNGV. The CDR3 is CASSLIGGNTEAFF. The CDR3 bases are TGTGCCAGCAGCTTAATCGGGGGCAACACTGAAGCTTTCTTT. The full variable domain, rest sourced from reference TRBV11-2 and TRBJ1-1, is EAGVAQSPRYKIIEKRQSVAFWCNPISGHATLYWYQQILGQGPKLLIQFQNNGVVDDSQLPKDRFSAERLKGVDSTLKIQPAKLEDSAVYLCASSLIGGNTEAFFGQGTRLTVV.

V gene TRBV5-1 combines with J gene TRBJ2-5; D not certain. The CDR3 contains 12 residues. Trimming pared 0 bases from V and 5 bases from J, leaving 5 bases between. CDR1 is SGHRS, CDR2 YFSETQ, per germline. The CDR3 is CASSLDLETQYF. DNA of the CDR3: TGCGCCAGCAGCTTGGATTTGGAGACCCAGTACTTC.

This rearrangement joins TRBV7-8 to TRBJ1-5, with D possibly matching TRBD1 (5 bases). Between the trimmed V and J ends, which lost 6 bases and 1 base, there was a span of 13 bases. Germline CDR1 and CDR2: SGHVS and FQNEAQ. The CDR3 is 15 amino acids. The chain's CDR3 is CASRLQGDSNQPQHF. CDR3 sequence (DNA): TGTGCCAGCAGGCTTCAGGGAGACAGCAATCAGCCCCAGCATTTT.

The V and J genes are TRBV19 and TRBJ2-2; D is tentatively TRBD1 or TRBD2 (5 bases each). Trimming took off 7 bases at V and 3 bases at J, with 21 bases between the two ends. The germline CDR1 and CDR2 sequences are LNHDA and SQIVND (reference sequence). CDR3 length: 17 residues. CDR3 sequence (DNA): TGTGCCAGTAACCCCGGGGCAGGAAAGGAGGACACCGGGGAGCTGTTTTTT. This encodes CASNPGAGKEDTGELFF.

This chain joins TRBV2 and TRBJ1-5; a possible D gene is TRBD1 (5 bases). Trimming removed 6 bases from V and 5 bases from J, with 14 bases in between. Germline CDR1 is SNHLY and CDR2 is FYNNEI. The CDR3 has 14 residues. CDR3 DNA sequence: TGTGCCAGCAGACCCGGGGCGAGGGATCAGCCCCAGCATTTT. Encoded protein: CASRPGARDQPQHF.

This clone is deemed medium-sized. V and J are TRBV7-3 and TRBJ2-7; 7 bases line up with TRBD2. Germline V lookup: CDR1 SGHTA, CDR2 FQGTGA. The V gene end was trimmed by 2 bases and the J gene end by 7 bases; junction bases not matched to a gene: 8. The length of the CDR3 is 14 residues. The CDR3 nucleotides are TGTGCCAGCAGCTTATCGGGGGGTCCAGGTGAGCAGTACTTC. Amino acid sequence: CASSLSGGPGEQYF.

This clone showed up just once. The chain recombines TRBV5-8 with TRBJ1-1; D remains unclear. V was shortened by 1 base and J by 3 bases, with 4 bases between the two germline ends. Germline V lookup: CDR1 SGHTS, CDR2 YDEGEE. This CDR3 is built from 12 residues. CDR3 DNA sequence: TGTGCCAGCAGCTTGTGGTACACTGAAGCTTTCTTT. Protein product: CASSLWYTEAFF.

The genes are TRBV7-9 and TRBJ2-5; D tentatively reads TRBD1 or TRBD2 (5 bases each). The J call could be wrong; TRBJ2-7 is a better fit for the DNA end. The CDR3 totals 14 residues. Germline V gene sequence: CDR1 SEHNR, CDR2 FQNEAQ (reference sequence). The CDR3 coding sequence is TGTGCCAGCACCACTAGGGGCGGAGGATACGAGCAGTACTTC. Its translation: CASTTRGGGYEQYF.

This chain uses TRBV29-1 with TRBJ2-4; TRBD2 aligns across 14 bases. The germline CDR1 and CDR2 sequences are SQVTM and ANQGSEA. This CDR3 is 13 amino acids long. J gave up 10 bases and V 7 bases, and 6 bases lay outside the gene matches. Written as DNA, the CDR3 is TGCAGCGCCGCCGGGACTAGCGGGAGTATTCAGTACTTC. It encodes CSAAGTSGSIQYF. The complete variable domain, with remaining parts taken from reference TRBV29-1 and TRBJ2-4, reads SAVISQKPSRDICQRGTSLTIQCQVDSQVTMMFWYRQQPGQSLTLIATANQGSEATYESGFVIDKFPISRPNLTFSTLTVSNMSPEDSSIYLCSAAGTSGSIQYFGAGTRLSVL.

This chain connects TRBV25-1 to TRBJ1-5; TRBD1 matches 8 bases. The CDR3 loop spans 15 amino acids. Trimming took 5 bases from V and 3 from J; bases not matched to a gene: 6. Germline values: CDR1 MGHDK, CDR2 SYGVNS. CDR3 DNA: TGTGCCAGCAGTCCAGGACAGGGCTTCAATCAGCCCCAGCATTTT. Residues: CASSPGQGFNQPQHF.

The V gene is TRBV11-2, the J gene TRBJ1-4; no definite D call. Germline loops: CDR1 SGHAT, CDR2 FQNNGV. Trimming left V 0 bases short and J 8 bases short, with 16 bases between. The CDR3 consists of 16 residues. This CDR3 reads CASSLESAGTTEKLFF. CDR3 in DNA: TGTGCCAGCAGCTTAGAAAGTGCTGGAACCACGGAAAAACTGTTTTTT.

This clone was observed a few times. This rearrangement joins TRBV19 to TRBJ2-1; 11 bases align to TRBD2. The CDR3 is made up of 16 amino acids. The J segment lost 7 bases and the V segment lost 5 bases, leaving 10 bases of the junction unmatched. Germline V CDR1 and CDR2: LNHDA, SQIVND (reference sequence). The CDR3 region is CASSLKSTSGVNEQFF. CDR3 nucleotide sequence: TGTGCCAGTAGTCTCAAATCGACTAGCGGGGTGAATGAGCAGTTCTTC.

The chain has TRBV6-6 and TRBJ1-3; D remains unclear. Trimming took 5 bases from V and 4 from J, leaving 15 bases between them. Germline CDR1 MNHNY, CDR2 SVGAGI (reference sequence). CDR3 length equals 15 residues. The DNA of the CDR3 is TGTGCCAGCAGTGCCCTATCAAAAGCGGGAAACACCATATATTTT. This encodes CASSALSKAGNTIYF.